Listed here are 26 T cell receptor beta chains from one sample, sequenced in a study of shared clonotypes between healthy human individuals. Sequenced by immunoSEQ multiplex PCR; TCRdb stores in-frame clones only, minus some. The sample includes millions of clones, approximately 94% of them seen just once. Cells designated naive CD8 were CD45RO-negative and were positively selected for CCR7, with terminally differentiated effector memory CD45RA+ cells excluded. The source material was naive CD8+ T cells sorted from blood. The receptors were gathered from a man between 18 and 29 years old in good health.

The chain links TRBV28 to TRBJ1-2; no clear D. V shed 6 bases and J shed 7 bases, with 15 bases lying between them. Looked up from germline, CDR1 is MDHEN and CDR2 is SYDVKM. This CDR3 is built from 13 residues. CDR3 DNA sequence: TGTGCCAGCAGCCCGCCCCTATCCGGTGGCTACACCTTC. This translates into CASSPPLSGGYTF.

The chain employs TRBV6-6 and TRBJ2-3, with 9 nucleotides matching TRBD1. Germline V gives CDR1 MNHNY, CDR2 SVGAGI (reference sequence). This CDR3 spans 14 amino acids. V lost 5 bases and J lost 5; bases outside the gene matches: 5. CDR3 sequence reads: CASSPDRGGDTQYF. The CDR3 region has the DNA TGTGCCAGCAGTCCCGACAGGGGGGGAGATACGCAGTATTTT.

Here the CDR3 DNA reads TGCGCCAGCAGCCTCAGGAAGAACACTGAAGCTTTCTTT. It yields the protein CASSLRKNTEAFF. V is TRBV4-1 and J is TRBJ1-1, with unresolved D. Trimming took 4 bases from V and 1 from J, leaving 7 bases between them. This CDR3 has 13 amino acids. CDR1 MGHRA and CDR2 YSYEKL come from the germline V gene.

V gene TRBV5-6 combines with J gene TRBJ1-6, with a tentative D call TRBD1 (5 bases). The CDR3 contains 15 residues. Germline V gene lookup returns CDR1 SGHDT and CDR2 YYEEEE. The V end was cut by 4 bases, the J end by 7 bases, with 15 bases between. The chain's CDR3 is CASSPKWGGNSPLHF. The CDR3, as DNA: TGTGCCAGCAGCCCAAAATGGGGGGGGAATTCACCCCTCCACTTT. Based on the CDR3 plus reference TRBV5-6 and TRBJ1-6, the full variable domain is DAGVTQSPTHLIKTRGQQVTLRCSPKSGHDTVSWYQQALGQGPQFIFQYYEEEERQRGNFPDRFSGHQFPNYSSELNVNALLLGDSALYLCASSPKWGGNSPLHFGNGTRLTVT.

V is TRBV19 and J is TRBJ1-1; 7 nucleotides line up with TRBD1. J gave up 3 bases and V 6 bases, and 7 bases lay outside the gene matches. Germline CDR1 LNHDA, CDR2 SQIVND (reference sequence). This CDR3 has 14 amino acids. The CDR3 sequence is CASRTGIVDTEAFF. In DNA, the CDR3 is TGTGCCAGTAGGACAGGGATCGTGGACACTGAAGCTTTCTTT.

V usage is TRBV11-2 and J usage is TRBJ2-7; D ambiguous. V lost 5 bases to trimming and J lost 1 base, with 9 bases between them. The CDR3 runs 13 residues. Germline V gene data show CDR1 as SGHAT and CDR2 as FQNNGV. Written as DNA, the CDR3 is TGTGCCAGCAGCCCCGTGTGGTCCTACGAGCAGTACTTC. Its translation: CASSPVWSYEQYF.

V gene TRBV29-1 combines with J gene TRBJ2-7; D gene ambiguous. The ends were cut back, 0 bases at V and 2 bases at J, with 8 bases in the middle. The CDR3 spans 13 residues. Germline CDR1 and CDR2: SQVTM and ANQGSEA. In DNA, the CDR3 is TGCAGCGTTGAAGATGCGATCGCCTACGAGCAGTACTTC. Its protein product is CSVEDAIAYEQYF.

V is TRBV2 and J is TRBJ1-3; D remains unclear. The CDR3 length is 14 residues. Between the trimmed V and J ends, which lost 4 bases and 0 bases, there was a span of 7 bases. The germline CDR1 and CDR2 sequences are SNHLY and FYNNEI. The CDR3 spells CASSVTGSGNTIYF. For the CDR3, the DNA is TGTGCCAGCAGTGTAACGGGCTCTGGAAACACCATATATTTT. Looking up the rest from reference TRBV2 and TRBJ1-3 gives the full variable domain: EPEVTQTPSHQVTQMGQEVILRCVPISNHLYFYWYRQILGQKVEFLVSFYNNEISEKSEIFDDQFSVERPDGSNFTLKIRSTKLEDSAMYFCASSVTGSGNTIYFGEGSWLTVV.

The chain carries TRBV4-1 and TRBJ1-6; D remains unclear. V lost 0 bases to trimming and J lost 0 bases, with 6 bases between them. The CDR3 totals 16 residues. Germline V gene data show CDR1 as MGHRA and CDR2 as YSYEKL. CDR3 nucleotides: TGCGCCAGCAGCCAAGAAGCCGGCTCCTATAATTCACCCCTCCACTTT. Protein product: CASSQEAGSYNSPLHF.

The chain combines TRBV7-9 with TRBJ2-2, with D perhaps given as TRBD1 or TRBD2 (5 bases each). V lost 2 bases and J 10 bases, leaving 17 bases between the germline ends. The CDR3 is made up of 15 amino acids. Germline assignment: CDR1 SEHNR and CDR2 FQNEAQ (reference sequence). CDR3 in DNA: TGTGCCAGCAGCTTAACTGGGGGACCCCCGGAGGAGCTGTTTTTT. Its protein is CASSLTGGPPEELFF.

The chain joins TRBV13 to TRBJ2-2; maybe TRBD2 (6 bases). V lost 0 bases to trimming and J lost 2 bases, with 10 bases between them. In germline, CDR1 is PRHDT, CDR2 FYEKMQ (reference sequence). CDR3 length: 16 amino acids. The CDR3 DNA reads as TGTGCCAGCAGCTTAGGAGAGGGACTTAACACCGGGGAGCTGTTTTTT. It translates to CASSLGEGLNTGELFF.

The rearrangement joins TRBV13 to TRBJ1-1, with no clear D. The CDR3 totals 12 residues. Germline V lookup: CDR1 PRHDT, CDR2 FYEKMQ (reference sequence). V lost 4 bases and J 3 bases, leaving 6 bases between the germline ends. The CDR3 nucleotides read TGTGCCAGCAGCTCTTCGGACACTGAAGCTTTCTTT. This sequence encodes CASSSSDTEAFF.

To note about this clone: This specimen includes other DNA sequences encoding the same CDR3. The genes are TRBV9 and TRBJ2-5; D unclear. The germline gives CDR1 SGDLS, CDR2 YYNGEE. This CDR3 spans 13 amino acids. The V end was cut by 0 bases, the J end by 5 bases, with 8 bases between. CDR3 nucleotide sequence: TGTGCCAGCAGCGTAGGAGGAGAGGAGACCCAGTACTTC. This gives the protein CASSVGGEETQYF.

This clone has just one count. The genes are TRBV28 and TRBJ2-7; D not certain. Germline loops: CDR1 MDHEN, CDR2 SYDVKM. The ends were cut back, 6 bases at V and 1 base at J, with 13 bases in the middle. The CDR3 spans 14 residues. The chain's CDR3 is CASSPPGSSYEQYF. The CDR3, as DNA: TGTGCCAGCAGCCCCCCAGGCAGTTCCTACGAGCAGTACTTC.

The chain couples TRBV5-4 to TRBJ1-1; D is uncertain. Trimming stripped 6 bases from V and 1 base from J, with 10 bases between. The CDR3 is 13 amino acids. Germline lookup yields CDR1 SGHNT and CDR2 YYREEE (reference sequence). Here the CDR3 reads CASMGSENTEAFF. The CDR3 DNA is TGTGCCAGCATGGGATCAGAGAACACTGAAGCTTTCTTT.

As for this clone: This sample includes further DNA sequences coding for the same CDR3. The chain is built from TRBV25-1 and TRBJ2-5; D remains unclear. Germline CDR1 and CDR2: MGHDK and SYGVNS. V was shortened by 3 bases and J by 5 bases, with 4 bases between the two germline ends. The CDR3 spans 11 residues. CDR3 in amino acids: CASSDWETQYF. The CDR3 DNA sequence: TGTGCCAGCAGTGACTGGGAGACCCAGTACTTC.

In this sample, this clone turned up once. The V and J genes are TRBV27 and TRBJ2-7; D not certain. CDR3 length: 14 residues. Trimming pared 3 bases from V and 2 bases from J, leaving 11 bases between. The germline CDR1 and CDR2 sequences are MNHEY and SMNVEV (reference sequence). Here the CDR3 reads CASSFSTRPYEQYF. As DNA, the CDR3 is TGTGCCAGCAGTTTCTCGACAAGACCCTACGAGCAGTACTTC.

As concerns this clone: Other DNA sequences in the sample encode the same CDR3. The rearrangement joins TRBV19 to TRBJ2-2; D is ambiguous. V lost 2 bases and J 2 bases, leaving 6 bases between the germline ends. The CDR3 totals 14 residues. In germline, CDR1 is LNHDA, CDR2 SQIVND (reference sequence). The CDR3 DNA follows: TGTGCCAGTAGTATATGGGGTAACACCGGGGAGCTGTTTTTT. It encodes CASSIWGNTGELFF.

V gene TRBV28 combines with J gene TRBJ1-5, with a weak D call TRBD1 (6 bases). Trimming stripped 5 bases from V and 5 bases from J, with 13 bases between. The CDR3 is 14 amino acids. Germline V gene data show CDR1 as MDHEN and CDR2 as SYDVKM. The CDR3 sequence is CASSPTGSYQPQHF. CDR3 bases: TGTGCCAGCAGTCCTACAGGGAGTTATCAGCCCCAGCATTTT.

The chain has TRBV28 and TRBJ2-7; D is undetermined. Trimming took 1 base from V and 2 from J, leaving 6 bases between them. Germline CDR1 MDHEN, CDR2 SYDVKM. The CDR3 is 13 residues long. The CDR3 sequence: CASSLLRTYEQYF. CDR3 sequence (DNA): TGTGCCAGCAGTTTATTGAGGACCTACGAGCAGTACTTC.

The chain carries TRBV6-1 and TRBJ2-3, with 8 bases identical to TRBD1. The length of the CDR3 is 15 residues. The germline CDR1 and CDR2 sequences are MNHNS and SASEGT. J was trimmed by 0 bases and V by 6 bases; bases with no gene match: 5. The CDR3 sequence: CASSQGASSTDTQYF. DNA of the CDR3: TGTGCCAGCAGCCAGGGGGCTTCTAGCACAGATACGCAGTATTTT.

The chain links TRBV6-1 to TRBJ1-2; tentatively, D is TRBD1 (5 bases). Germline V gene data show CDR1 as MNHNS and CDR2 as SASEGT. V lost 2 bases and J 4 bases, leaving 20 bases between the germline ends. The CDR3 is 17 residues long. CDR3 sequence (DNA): TGTGCCAGCAGTGAACGATCGGAAGCAGGGTGGGGCTATGGCTACACCTTC. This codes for CASSERSEAGWGYGYTF.

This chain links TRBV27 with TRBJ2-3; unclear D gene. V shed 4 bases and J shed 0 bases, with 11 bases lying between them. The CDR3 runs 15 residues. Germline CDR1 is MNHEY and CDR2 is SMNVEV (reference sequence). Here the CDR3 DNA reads TGTGCCAGCAGTTCATCATCCTCTAGCACAGATACGCAGTATTTT. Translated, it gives CASSSSSSSTDTQYF.

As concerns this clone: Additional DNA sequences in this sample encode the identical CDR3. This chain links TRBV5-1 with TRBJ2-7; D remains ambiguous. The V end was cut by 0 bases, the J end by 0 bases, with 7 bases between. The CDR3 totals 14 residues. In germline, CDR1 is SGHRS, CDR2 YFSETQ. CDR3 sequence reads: CASSLGTSSYEQYF. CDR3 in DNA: TGCGCCAGCAGCTTGGGCACCTCCTCCTACGAGCAGTACTTC.

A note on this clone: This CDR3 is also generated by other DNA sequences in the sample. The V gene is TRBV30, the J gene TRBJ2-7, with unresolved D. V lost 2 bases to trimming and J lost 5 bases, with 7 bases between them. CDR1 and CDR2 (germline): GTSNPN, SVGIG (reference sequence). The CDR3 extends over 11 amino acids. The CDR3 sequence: CAWSSANEQYF. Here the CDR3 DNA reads TGTGCCTGGAGTTCAGCGAACGAGCAGTACTTC.

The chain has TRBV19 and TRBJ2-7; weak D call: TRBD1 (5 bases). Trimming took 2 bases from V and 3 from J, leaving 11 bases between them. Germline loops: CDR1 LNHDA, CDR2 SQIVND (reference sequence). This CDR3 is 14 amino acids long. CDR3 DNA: TGTGCCAGTAGTATAAGAGGACAAGTCTACGAGCAGTACTTC. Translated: CASSIRGQVYEQYF.